This T cell receptor beta chain originates from a study of response to subunit inactivated influenza vaccine. Each CDR3 protein gets one entry after TCRdb re-called the RT-PCR reads with MiXCR. Altogether around 480,000 distinct CDR3 sequences are present, approximately 11% being singletons, with the ten largest covering approximately 12%. Study-level findings and limits: Authors proposed each seasonal influenza vaccination draws in few new T cells.

Details on this clonotype: Its antigen is not identified.

With 5 bases clipped from V and 3 bases from J, the junction kept 5 bases outside the gene matches. CDR3 length equals 14 residues. Germline V gene sequence: CDR1 SGHTA, CDR2 FQGNSA. This TCR derives from a man in his fifties who received an inactivated influenza vaccine. This sequence joins TRBV7-2 and TRBJ2-3; TRBD2 agrees at 7 bases. The sequencing here drew on PBMCs from blood, taken 35 to 45 days after vaccination. DNA for the CDR3: TGTGCCAGCAGCGGGAGGGCCGGGACAGATACGCAGTATTTT. Its protein product is CASSGRAGTDTQYF. Filled out from reference TRBV7-2 and TRBJ2-3, the complete variable domain reads GAGVSQSPSNKVTEKGKDVELRCDPISGHTALYWYRQSLGQGLEFLIYFQGNSAPDKSGLPSDRFSAERTGGSVSTLTIQRTQQEDSAVYLCASSGRAGTDTQYFGPGTRLTVL.